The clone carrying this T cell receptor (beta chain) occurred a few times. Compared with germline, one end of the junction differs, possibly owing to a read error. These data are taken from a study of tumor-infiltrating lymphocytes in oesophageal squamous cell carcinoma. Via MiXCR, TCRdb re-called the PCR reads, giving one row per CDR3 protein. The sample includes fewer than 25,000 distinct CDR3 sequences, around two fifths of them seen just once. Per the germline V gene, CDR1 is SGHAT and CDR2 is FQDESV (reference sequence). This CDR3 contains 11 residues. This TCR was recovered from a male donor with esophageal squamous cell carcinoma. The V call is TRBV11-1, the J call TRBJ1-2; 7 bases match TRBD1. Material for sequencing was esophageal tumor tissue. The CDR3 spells CASSLEGQRFF. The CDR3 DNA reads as TGTGCCAGCAGCTTAGAGGGACAGCGGTTCTTC.